The next 29 T cell receptor beta chains were all read from a single sample in a study of blood T cell repertoires in COVID-19. Profiled with immunoSEQ multiplex PCR; TCRdb holds only in-frame clones, not every one. The sample yields roughly 70,000 clones, 80% to 90% seen once. The specimen was peripheral blood. All receptors come from a woman aged 80 or over with active or convalescent COVID-19.

The gene calls are TRBV19 and TRBJ1-2, with D perhaps TRBD1 (6 bases). Germline values: CDR1 LNHDA, CDR2 SQIVND (reference sequence). The CDR3 covers 14 residues. V dropped 4 bases and J dropped 4 bases, with 13 bases sitting between them. This CDR3 is CASSKEATGYGYTF. The CDR3, as DNA: TGTGCCAGTAGTAAGGAGGCGACAGGCTATGGCTACACCTTC.

V and J are TRBV10-3 and TRBJ2-3; D remains ambiguous. CDR3 size: 13 residues. CDR1 is ENHRY and CDR2 is SYGVKD in the germline V gene. Trimming left V 3 bases short and J 2 bases short, with 6 bases between. This CDR3 reads CAISDVLTDTQYF. CDR3 nucleotides: TGTGCCATCAGTGATGTTCTCACAGATACGCAGTATTTT.

The rearrangement joins TRBV7-3 to TRBJ2-3; a possible D gene is TRBD2 (6 bases). Looked up from germline, CDR1 is SGHTA and CDR2 is FQGTGA. The CDR3 is made up of 13 amino acids. Trimming removed 5 bases at V and 6 bases at J, with 12 bases between. CDR3 sequence: CASSTSAGDTQYF. The CDR3 nucleotides are TGTGCCAGCAGCACCTCGGCGGGGGATACGCAGTATTTT.

The chain links TRBV4-2 to TRBJ2-1; 15 bases align to TRBD2. The germline V gene has CDR1 LGHNA and CDR2 YNFKEQ. CDR3 size: 19 residues. The ends lost 1 base at V and 8 bases at J; junction bases unmatched: 12. The CDR3 reads CASSQGTSGRVGLGDEQFF. Written as DNA, the CDR3 is TGTGCCAGCAGCCAAGGGACTAGCGGGAGGGTTGGACTTGGGGATGAGCAGTTCTTC.

V gene TRBV28 combines with J gene TRBJ1-3; 9 bases fit TRBD1. Germline CDR1 MDHEN, CDR2 SYDVKM. This CDR3 has 16 amino acids. After removal of 5 bases from V and 3 bases from J, the junction contained 8 bases not matched to a gene. The CDR3 sequence is CASSNTGGAGGNTIYF. The CDR3 nucleotides are TGTGCCAGCAGTAATACAGGGGGCGCGGGTGGAAACACCATATATTTT.

V gene TRBV6-2 or TRBV6-3 combines with J gene TRBJ1-2; a weak D match, TRBD1 (5 bases). CDR3 length: 17 residues. Trimming removed 7 bases at V and 4 bases at J, with 25 bases between. The germline CDR1 and CDR2 sequences are MNHEY and SVGEGT. In DNA, the CDR3 is TGTGCCAGCACCCCCCGGGCAGGGATCCGAATTAGCTATGGCTACACCTTC. Its protein product is CASTPRAGIRISYGYTF.

The rearrangement uses TRBV5-4 and TRBJ1-2; 7 nucleotides line up with TRBD1. Unmatched junction bases numbered 3, after V lost 3 bases and J lost 4 bases. The CDR3 has 13 residues. Looked up from germline, CDR1 is SGHNT and CDR2 is YYREEE (reference sequence). The CDR3 loop is CASSSGQVYGYTF. CDR3 bases: TGTGCCAGCAGCTCTGGACAGGTCTATGGCTACACCTTC. Full variable domain (outside the CDR3, taken from reference TRBV5-4 and TRBJ1-2): ETGVTQSPTHLIKTRGQQVTLRCSSQSGHNTVSWYQQALGQGPQFIFQYYREEENGRGNFPPRFSGLQFPNYSSELNVNALELDDSALYLCASSSGQVYGYTFGSGTRLTVV.

This clone has just a few counts. J is TRBJ1-6 and V is TRBV3-1 (or the pseudogene TRBV3-2); the D is unclear. Trimming stripped 1 base from V and 9 bases from J, with 7 bases between. Germline lookup yields CDR1 LGHDT and CDR2 YNNKEL (reference sequence). This CDR3 has 13 amino acids. The CDR3 DNA reads as TGTGCCAGCAGCCAAGGGGAGACTTCACCCCTCCACTTT. Its protein is CASSQGETSPLHF.

The chain is built from TRBV5-1 and TRBJ1-5; D call uncertain. V was clipped by 4 bases and J by 8 bases, with 13 bases between them. The CDR3 consists of 13 residues. Per the germline V gene, CDR1 is SGHRS and CDR2 is YFSETQ. The chain's CDR3 is CASSLSLSEPQHF. CDR3 nucleotides: TGCGCCAGCAGCCTTTCTCTGTCTGAGCCCCAGCATTTT.

This clone was picked up one time. The genes are TRBV19 and TRBJ2-3, with a possible D match to TRBD2 (5 bases). Germline loops: CDR1 LNHDA, CDR2 SQIVND (reference sequence). The V end lost 8 bases, the J end lost 2 bases, and 11 bases lay between the germline ends. The CDR3 covers 13 residues. CDR3 loop: CASSGRDTDTQYF. The CDR3 DNA reads as TGTGCCAGTTCTGGACGGGACACAGATACGCAGTATTTT.

This rearrangement joins TRBV7-8 to TRBJ2-4; 11 bases agree with TRBD2. CDR1 and CDR2 (germline): SGHVS, FQNEAQ. The CDR3 is 21 residues long. The V and J ends lost 1 base and 0 bases, in that order; junction bases with no gene match: 14. In DNA, the CDR3 is TGTGCCAGCAGCTTAGGATCGGGCCTAGCGGGAGGTCTCGGAGCCAAAAACATTCAGTACTTC. Amino acid sequence: CASSLGSGLAGGLGAKNIQYF.

This clone is a singleton in its sample. The chain recombines TRBV7-2 with TRBJ2-3; a possible D gene is TRBD2 (7 bases). This CDR3 comprises 17 residues. Germline V gives CDR1 SGHTA, CDR2 FQGNSA. V was shortened by 1 base and J by 0 bases, with 14 bases between the two germline ends. The CDR3 loop reads CASSLGPRGGSTDTQYF. The CDR3 nucleotides read TGTGCCAGCAGCTTAGGCCCTAGGGGGGGTAGCACAGATACGCAGTATTTT.

In this sample, this clone turned up once. The V call is TRBV4-1, the J call TRBJ2-3, with 13 bases fitting TRBD2. Germline CDR1 MGHRA, CDR2 YSYEKL. V was clipped by 1 base and J by 0 bases; unmatched bases: 4. This CDR3 spans 18 amino acids. Written as DNA, the CDR3 is TGCGCCAGCAGCCAAGTAAGGACTAGCGGGGGTAGCACAGATACGCAGTATTTT. This sequence encodes CASSQVRTSGGSTDTQYF.

The rearrangement joins TRBV9 to TRBJ2-7, with 9 bases aligning to TRBD2. The CDR3 has 16 amino acids. CDR1 is SGDLS and CDR2 is YYNGEE in the germline V gene. V dropped 1 base and J dropped 7; count of bases not matched to a gene: 12. The CDR3 loop is CASSVTLAGPPGEQYF. The CDR3 coding sequence is TGTGCCAGCAGCGTAACCCTAGCGGGACCCCCTGGGGAGCAGTACTTC.

The CDR3 DNA is TGTGCCAGCAGATTCGGACAGGGGGGAATAGGCTACACCTTC. Translation: CASRFGQGGIGYTF. This sequence joins TRBV6-5 and TRBJ1-2; TRBD1 matches at 10 bases. The CDR3 consists of 14 residues. V gave up 6 bases and J gave up 8 bases; unmatched junction bases: 9. The germline CDR1 and CDR2 sequences are MNHEY and SVGAGI.

The chain recombines TRBV27 with TRBJ2-7; 9 nucleotides agree with TRBD2. The CDR3 sequence is 14 residues long. J gave up 6 bases and V 3 bases, and 6 bases lay outside the gene matches. Germline-derived CDR1 and CDR2 are MNHEY and SMNVEV (reference sequence). The CDR3 DNA sequence: TGTGCCAGCAGTTTGATTAGCGGGAGTGCCGAGCAGTACTTC. Translating gives CASSLISGSAEQYF.

V and J are TRBV7-9 and TRBJ2-7; the match to TRBD2 covers 10 bases. Germline values: CDR1 SEHNR, CDR2 FQNEAQ (reference sequence). V shed 4 bases and J 4 bases; nucleotides not matched to a gene: 4. This CDR3 region has 14 residues. Here the CDR3 DNA reads TGTGCCAGCAGCTCGCCAGCGGGAGGGTACGAGCAGTACTTC. Translation: CASSSPAGGYEQYF.

J is TRBJ2-3 and V is TRBV11-2; no clear D gene. V was pared by 3 bases and J by 2 bases, with 9 bases between. The CDR3 runs to 14 residues. Germline CDR1 is SGHAT and CDR2 is FQNNGV. DNA of the CDR3: TGTGCCAGCAGCTTTACACAAGTCACAGATACGCAGTATTTT. Its protein product is CASSFTQVTDTQYF.

This sequence joins TRBV7-9 and TRBJ2-2, with D possibly being TRBD2 (6 bases). This CDR3 has 16 amino acids. V dropped 3 bases and J dropped 1 base, with 12 bases sitting between them. Germline V gives CDR1 SEHNR, CDR2 FQNEAQ (reference sequence). The CDR3, as DNA: TGTGCCAGCAGCTTGTTAGCGGCGATGAACACCGGGGAGCTGTTTTTT. The encoded protein is CASSLLAAMNTGELFF. Combining the CDR3 with reference TRBV7-9 and TRBJ2-2 gives the whole variable domain DTGVSQNPRHKITKRGQNVTFRCDPISEHNRLYWYRQTLGQGPEFLTYFQNEAQLEKSRLLSDRFSAERPKGSFSTLEIQRTEQGDSAMYLCASSLLAAMNTGELFFGEGSRLTVL.

This clone appeared a few times. The CDR3 loop reads CASMGHQAYEQYF. The CDR3 DNA reads TGTGCCAGCATGGGGCACCAAGCCTACGAGCAGTACTTC. The chain combines TRBV3-1 (or the pseudogene TRBV3-2) with TRBJ2-7; weak D call: TRBD1 (5 bases). V was trimmed by 7 bases and J by 2 bases, leaving 12 bases between them. The germline V gene has CDR1 LGHDT and CDR2 YNNKEL (reference sequence). CDR3 size: 13 residues.

The genes are TRBV6-4 and TRBJ1-2, with 9 positions matching TRBD1. J gave up 4 bases and V 9 bases, and 12 bases lay outside the gene matches. The CDR3 extends over 15 amino acids. Germline V gene lookup returns CDR1 MRHNA and CDR2 SNTAGT. The CDR3 here is CARKQWTGAAYGYTF. DNA for the CDR3: TGTGCCAGAAAGCAATGGACAGGGGCCGCCTATGGCTACACCTTC.

V usage is TRBV18 and J usage is TRBJ1-2; D is unclear. Germline CDR1 reads KGHSH; CDR2 reads LQKENI. With 3 bases removed from V and 4 bases from J, the gap between germline ends came to 12 bases. CDR3 length: 14 residues. The CDR3, as DNA: TGTGCCAGCTCACCCACCGGGAGCGGCTATGGCTACACCTTC. Encoded protein: CASSPTGSGYGYTF. The entire variable domain, with the rest obtained from reference TRBV18 and TRBJ1-2, is as follows: NAGVMQNPRHLVRRRGQEARLRCSPMKGHSHVYWYRQLPEEGLKFMVYLQKENIIDESGMPKERFSAEFPKEGPSILRIQQVVRGDSAAYFCASSPTGSGYGYTFGSGTRLTVV.

The genes are TRBV3-1 (or the pseudogene TRBV3-2) and TRBJ2-5; TRBD2 matches at 8 bases. The CDR3 is made up of 13 amino acids. Germline lookup yields CDR1 LGHDT and CDR2 YNNKEL (reference sequence). Trimming cost V 4 bases and J 2 bases; bases outside gene matches: 0. The CDR3, as DNA: TGTGCCAGCAGCCGCGGGGGGCAAGAGACCCAGTACTTC. This codes for CASSRGGQETQYF.

This clone was detected a few times. The chain links TRBV4-3 to TRBJ1-2, with D uncertain. In germline, CDR1 is LGHNA, CDR2 YSLEER. V dropped 2 bases and J dropped 0 bases, with 4 bases sitting between them. This CDR3 is built from 13 residues. CDR3 sequence reads: CASSQLANYGYTF. CDR3 bases: TGCGCCAGCAGCCAATTAGCTAACTATGGCTACACCTTC.

The table lists this clone with a few counts. The DNA for the CDR3 is TGTGCCAGCAGCCGCCGGACTAGCGCCTACGAGCAGTACTTC. Translated, it gives CASSRRTSAYEQYF. This chain links TRBV27 with TRBJ2-7, with 9 bases aligning to TRBD2. The CDR3 extends over 14 amino acids. The J segment lost 2 bases and the V segment lost 6 bases, leaving 5 bases of the junction unmatched. Germline-derived CDR1 and CDR2 are MNHEY and SMNVEV (reference sequence).

The genes are TRBV2 and TRBJ1-1, with D tentatively TRBD1 (5 bases). CDR1 and CDR2 (germline): SNHLY, FYNNEI. V was shortened by 7 bases and J by 3 bases, with 15 bases between the two germline ends. The CDR3 extends over 14 amino acids. CDR3 DNA: TGTGCCAGCAAAAGGGCCAGGGCCGACACTGAAGCTTTCTTT. The encoded protein is CASKRARADTEAFF. Combining the CDR3 with reference TRBV2 and TRBJ1-1 gives the whole variable domain EPEVTQTPSHQVTQMGQEVILRCVPISNHLYFYWYRQILGQKVEFLVSFYNNEISEKSEIFDDQFSVERPDGSNFTLKIRSTKLEDSAMYFCASKRARADTEAFFGQGTRLTVV.

The chain recombines TRBV4-1 with TRBJ2-7; maybe TRBD1 (6 bases). Germline V CDR1 and CDR2: MGHRA, YSYEKL. V lost 4 bases and J 2 bases, leaving 12 bases between the germline ends. This CDR3 is built from 14 residues. CDR3 region: CASSRNRETYEQYF. The CDR3, as DNA: TGCGCCAGCAGCCGAAACAGGGAAACCTACGAGCAGTACTTC.

The V and J genes are TRBV14 and TRBJ2-7; 8 bases are a match to TRBD2. J gave up 1 base and V 1 base, and 6 bases lay outside the gene matches. The CDR3 spans 16 residues. Looked up from germline, CDR1 is SGHDN and CDR2 is FVKESK. The DNA for the CDR3 is TGTGCCAGCAGCCAAGGCAGACTAGCGTATTCCTACGAGCAGTACTTC. It translates to CASSQGRLAYSYEQYF.

The gene calls are TRBV7-9 and TRBJ2-3; TRBD1 is a possible D gene (6 bases). Germline V gives CDR1 SEHNR, CDR2 FQNEAQ (reference sequence). V dropped 0 bases and J dropped 0 bases, with 7 bases sitting between them. The CDR3 runs 15 residues. The CDR3 bases are TGTGCCAGCAGCTTAGCGCAGGGGAGCACAGATACGCAGTATTTT. This translates into CASSLAQGSTDTQYF. Full variable domain (outside the CDR3, taken from reference TRBV7-9 and TRBJ2-3): DTGVSQNPRHKITKRGQNVTFRCDPISEHNRLYWYRQTLGQGPEFLTYFQNEAQLEKSRLLSDRFSAERPKGSFSTLEIQRTEQGDSAMYLCASSLAQGSTDTQYFGPGTRLTVL.